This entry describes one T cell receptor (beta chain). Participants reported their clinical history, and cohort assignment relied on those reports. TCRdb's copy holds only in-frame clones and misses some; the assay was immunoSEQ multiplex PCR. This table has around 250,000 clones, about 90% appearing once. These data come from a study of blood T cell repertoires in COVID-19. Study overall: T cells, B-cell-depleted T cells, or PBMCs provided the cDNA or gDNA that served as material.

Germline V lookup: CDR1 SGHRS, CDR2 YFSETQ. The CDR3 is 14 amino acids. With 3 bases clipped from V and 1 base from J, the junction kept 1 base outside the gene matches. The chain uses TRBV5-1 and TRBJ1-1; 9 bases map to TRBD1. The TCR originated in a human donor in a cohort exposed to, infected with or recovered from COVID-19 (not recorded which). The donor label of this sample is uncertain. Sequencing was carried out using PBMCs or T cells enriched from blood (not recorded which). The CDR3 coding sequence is TGCGCCAGCAGCTGGACAGGGGCGAACACTGAAGCTTTCTTT. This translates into CASSWTGANTEAFF.